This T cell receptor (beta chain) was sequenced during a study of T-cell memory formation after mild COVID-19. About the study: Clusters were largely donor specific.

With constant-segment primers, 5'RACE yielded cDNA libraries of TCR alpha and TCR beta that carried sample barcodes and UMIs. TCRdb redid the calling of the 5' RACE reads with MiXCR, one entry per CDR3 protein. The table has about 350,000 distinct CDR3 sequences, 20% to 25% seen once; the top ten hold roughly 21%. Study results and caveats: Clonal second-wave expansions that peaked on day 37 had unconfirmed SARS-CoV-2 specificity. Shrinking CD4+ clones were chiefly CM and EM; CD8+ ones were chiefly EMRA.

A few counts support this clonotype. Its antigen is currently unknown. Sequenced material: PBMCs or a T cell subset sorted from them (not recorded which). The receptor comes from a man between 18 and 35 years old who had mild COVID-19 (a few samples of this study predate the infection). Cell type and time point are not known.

Written as DNA, the CDR3 is TGTGCCAGCAGCTTCCAGGAACAAGAGACCCAGTACTTC. Translating it yields CASSFQEQETQYF. V gene TRBV5-5 combines with J gene TRBJ2-5; D not certain. Germline-derived CDR1 and CDR2 are SGHKS and YYEKEE (reference sequence). V was clipped by 2 bases and J by 2 bases, with 7 bases between them. The CDR3 is 13 residues long.